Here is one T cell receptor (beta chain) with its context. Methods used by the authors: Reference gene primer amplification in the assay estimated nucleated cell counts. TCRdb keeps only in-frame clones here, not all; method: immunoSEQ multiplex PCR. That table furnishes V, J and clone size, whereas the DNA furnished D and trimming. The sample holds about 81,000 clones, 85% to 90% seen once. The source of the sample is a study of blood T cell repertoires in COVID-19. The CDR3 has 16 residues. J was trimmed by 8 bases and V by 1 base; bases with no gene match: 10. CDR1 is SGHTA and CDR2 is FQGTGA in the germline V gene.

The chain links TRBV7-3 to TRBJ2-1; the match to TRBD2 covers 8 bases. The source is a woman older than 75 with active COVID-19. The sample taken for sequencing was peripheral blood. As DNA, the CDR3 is TGTGCCAGCAGCTTAATGGGGCTAGCGGGTGGGGATGAGCAGTTCTTC. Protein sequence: CASSLMGLAGGDEQFF.